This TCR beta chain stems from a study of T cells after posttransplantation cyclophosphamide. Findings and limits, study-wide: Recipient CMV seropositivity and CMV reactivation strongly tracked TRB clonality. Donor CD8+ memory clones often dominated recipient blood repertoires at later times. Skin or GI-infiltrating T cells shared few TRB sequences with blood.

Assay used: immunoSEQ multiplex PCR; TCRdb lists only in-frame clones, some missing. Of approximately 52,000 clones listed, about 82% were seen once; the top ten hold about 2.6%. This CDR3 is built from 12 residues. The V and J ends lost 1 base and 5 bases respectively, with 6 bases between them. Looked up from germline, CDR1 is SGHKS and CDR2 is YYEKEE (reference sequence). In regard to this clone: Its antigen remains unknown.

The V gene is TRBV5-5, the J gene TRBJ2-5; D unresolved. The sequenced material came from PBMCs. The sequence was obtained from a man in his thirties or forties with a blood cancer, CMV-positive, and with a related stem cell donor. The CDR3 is CASSLSLETQYF. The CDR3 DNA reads TGTGCCAGCAGCTTGTCACTCGAGACCCAGTACTTC.